The present TCR beta chain was sequenced within a study of blood T cell repertoires in COVID-19. Study at large: The United States, Italy and Spain provided the acute and convalescent COVID-19 samples. T cells, B-cell-depleted T cells, or PBMCs provided the cDNA or gDNA that served as material.

Original handling: For nucleated cells, counts were estimated from reference gene primer amplification. The repertoire was sequenced with immunoSEQ multiplex PCR; TCRdb's copy has only in-frame clones and lacks some. That table furnishes V, J and clone size, whereas the DNA furnished D and trimming. The sample has a few hundred thousand clones; 70% to 90% are singletons. The CDR3 contains 14 residues. The germline CDR1 and CDR2 sequences are LGHDT and YNNKEL (reference sequence). V gave up 7 bases and J gave up 5 bases; unmatched junction bases: 2. The clonotype comes from a woman in her seventies with acute or convalescent COVID-19. The specimen was peripheral blood. This chain uses TRBV3-1 (or the pseudogene TRBV3-2) with TRBJ2-1; 13 bases are a match to TRBD2. Written as DNA, the CDR3 is TGTGCCAGCACCGGACTAGCGGGGGACAATGAGCAGTTCTTC. Protein: CASTGLAGDNEQFF.